The source of this T cell receptor (beta chain) is a study of blood T cell repertoires in COVID-19. About the research overall: Italy, Spain and the United States were the sources of the convalescent and acute COVID-19 samples. Sources were T cells, B-cell-depleted T cells, or PBMCs; the material itself was cDNA or gDNA.

This CDR3 is built from 12 residues. Germline loops: CDR1 KGHSH, CDR2 LQKENI. Trimming removed 3 bases from V and 7 bases from J, with 4 bases in between. The data were produced by immunoSEQ multiplex PCR, yet TCRdb's version contains in-frame clones alone and is incomplete. Of around 300,000 clones in the sample, less than 90% were seen once. Participants were placed into cohorts based on the clinical history they reported. This receptor was taken from a woman aged 45-65 years who had recovered from COVID-19. The sequenced sample was PBMCs or T cells enriched from blood (not recorded which). The rearrangement joins TRBV18 to TRBJ1-6; D not certain. In nucleotides, the CDR3 is TGTGCCAGCTCACCGACAAATTCACCCCTCCACTTT. It codes for CASSPTNSPLHF.